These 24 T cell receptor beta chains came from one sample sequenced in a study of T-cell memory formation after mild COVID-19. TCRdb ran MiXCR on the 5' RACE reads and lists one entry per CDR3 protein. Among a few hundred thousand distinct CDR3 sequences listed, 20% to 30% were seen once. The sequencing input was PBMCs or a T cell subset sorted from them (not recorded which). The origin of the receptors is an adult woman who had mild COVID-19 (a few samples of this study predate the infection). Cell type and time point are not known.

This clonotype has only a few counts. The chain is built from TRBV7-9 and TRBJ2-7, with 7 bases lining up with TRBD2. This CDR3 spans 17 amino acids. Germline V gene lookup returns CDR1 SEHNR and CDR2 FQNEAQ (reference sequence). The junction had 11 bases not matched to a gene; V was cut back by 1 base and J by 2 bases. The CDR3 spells CASSLGIAGLTAYEQYF. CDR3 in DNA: TGTGCCAGCAGCTTAGGAATAGCGGGCTTGACGGCCTACGAGCAGTACTTC. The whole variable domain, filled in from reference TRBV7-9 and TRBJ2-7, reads DTGVSQNPRHKITKRGQNVTFRCDPISEHNRLYWYRQTLGQGPEFLTYFQNEAQLEKSRLLSDRFSAERPKGSFSTLEIQRTEQGDSAMYLCASSLGIAGLTAYEQYFGPGTRLTVT.

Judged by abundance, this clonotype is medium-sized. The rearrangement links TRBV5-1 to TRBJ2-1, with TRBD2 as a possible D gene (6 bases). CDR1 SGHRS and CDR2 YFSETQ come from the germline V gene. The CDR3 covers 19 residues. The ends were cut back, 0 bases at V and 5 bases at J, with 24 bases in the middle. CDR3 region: CASSLATDYPLSGDNEQFF. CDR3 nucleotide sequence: TGCGCCAGCAGCTTGGCTACGGACTACCCTCTTTCGGGGGACAATGAGCAGTTCTTC. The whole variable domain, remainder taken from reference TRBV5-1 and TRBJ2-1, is KAGVTQTPRYLIKTRGQQVTLSCSPISGHRSVSWYQQTPGQGLQFLFEYFSETQRNKGNFPGRFSGRQFSNSRSEMNVSTLELGDSALYLCASSLATDYPLSGDNEQFFGPGTRLTVL.

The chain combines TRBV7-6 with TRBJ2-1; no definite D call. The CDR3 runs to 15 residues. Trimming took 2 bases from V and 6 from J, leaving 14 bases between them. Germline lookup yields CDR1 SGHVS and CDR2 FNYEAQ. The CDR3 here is CASSLWAGHPNEQFF. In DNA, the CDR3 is TGTGCCAGCAGCTTATGGGCCGGTCATCCCAATGAGCAGTTCTTC.

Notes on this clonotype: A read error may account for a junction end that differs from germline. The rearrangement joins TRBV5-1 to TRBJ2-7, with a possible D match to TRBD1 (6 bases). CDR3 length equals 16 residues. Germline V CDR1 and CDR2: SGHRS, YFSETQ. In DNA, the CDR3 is TGCGACAGCAGCGCGAGACAGGTGGGGATTTACTACGAGCAGTACTTC. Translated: CDSSARQVGIYYEQYF.

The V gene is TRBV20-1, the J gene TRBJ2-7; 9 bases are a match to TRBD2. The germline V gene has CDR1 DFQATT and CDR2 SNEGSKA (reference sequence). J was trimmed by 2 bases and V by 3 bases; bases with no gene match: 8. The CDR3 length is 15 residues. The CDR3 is CSASIGIAGAYEQYF. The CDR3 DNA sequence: TGCAGTGCTAGTATCGGGATAGCGGGGGCCTACGAGCAGTACTTC.

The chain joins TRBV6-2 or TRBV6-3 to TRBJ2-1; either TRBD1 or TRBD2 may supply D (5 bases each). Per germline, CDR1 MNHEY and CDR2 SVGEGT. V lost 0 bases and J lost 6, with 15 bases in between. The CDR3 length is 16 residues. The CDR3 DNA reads TGTGCCAGCAGTTACTCGGCTGTTGGGGGATTCAATGAGCAGTTCTTC. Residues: CASSYSAVGGFNEQFF.

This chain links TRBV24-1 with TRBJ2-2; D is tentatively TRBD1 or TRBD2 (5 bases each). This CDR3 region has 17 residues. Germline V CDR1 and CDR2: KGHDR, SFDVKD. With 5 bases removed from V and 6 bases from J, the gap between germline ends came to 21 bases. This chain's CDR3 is CATSGDPGPGIPGELFF. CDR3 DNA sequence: TGTGCCACCAGTGGCGATCCGGGGCCCGGAATCCCCGGGGAGCTGTTTTTT.

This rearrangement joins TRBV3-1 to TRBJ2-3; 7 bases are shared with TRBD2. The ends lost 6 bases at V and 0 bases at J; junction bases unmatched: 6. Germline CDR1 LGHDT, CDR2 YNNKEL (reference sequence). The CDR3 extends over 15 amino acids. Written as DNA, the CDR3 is TGTGCCAGCAGACACGCCGGGGGGAGCACAGATACGCAGTATTTT. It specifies CASRHAGGSTDTQYF.

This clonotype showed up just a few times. CDR3: CASSGQDESYEQYF. Here the CDR3 DNA reads TGTGCCAGCAGTGGACAGGACGAATCCTACGAGCAGTACTTC. The genes are TRBV2 and TRBJ2-7; D might be TRBD1 (6 bases). The germline V and J ends were trimmed by 4 bases and 1 base, with 11 bases remaining between them. The CDR3 contains 14 residues. Germline CDR1 reads SNHLY; CDR2 reads FYNNEI.

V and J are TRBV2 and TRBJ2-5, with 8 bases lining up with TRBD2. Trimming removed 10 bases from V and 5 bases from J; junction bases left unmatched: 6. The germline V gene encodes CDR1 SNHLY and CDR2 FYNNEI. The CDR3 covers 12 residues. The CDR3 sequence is CATSGGAETQYF. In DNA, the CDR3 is TGTGCCACTTCGGGGGGGGCGGAGACCCAGTACTTC.

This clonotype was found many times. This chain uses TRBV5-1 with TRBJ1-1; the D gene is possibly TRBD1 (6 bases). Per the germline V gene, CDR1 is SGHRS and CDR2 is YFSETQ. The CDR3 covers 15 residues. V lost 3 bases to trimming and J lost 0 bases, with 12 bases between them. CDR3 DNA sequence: TGCGCCAGCAGCTCAGGACAGCGTGTGAACACTGAAGCTTTCTTT. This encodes CASSSGQRVNTEAFF.

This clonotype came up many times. The CDR3 DNA sequence: TGTGCCAGCAGTGTAGGGCAGGGTCACCACGAGCAGTACTTC. Its protein is CASSVGQGHHEQYF. The rearrangement links TRBV27 to TRBJ2-7; TRBD1 might be the D (5 bases). Germline CDR1 is MNHEY and CDR2 is SMNVEV (reference sequence). The CDR3 is made up of 14 amino acids. V was pared by 5 bases and J by 5 bases, with 16 bases between.

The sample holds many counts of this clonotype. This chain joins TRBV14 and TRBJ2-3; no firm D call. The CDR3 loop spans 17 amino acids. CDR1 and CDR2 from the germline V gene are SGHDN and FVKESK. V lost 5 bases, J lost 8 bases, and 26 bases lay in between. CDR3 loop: CASSSSRVAVDSGTQYF. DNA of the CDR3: TGTGCCAGCAGCTCGTCCCGGGTCGCGGTCGACTCTGGTACGCAGTATTTT.

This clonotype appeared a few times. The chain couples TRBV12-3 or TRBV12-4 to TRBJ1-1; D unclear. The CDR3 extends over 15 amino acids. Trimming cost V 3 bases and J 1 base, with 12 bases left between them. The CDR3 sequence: CASSFRGSGNTEAFF. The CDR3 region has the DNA TGTGCCAGCAGTTTTCGGGGATCGGGGAACACTGAAGCTTTCTTT.

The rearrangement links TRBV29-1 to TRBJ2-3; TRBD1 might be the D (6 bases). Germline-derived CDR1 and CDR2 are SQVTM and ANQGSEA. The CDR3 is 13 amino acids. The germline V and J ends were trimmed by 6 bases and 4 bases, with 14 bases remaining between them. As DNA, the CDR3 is TGCAGCGTGGGGGCCAGTAGTGCAGATACGCAGTATTTT. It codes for CSVGASSADTQYF.

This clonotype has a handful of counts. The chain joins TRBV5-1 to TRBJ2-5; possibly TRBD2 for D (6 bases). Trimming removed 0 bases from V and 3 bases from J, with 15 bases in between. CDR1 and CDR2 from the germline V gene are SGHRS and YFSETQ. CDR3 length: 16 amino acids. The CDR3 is CASSLAGAGRKETQYF. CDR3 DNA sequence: TGCGCCAGCAGCTTGGCCGGTGCGGGACGAAAAGAGACCCAGTACTTC.

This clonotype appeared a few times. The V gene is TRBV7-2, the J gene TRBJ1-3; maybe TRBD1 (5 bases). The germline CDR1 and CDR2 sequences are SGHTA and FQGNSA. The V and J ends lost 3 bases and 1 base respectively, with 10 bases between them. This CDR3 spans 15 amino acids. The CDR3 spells CASSLTVLSGNTIYF. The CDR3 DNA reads TGTGCCAGCAGCTTGACAGTGTTATCTGGAAACACCATATATTTT. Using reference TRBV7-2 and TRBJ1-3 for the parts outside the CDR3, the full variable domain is GAGVSQSPSNKVTEKGKDVELRCDPISGHTALYWYRQSLGQGLEFLIYFQGNSAPDKSGLPSDRFSAERTGGSVSTLTIQRTQQEDSAVYLCASSLTVLSGNTIYFGEGSWLTVV.

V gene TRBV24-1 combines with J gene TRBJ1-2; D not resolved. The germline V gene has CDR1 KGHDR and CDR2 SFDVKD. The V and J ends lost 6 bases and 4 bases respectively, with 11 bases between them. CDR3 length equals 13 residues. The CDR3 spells CATSRAASYGYTF. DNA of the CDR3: TGTGCCACCAGTAGGGCCGCATCCTATGGCTACACCTTC.

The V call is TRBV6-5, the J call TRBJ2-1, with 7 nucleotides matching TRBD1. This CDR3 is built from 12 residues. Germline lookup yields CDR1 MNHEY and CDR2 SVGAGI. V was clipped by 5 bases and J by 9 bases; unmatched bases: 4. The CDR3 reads CASSNRGPEQFF. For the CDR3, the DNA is TGTGCCAGCAGTAACAGGGGACCTGAGCAGTTCTTC.

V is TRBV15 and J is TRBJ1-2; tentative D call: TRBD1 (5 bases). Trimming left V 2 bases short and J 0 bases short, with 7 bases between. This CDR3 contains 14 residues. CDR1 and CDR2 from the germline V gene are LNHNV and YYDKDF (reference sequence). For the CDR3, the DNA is TGTGCCACCAGCAGACGGGGGGCTAACTATGGCTACACCTTC. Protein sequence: CATSRRGANYGYTF.

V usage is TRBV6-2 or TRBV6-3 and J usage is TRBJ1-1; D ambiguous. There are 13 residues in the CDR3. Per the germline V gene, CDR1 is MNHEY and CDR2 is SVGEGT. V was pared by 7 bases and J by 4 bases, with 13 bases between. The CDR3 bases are TGTGCCAGCAACCCACCGACGGGCACTGAAGCTTTCTTT. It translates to CASNPPTGTEAFF.

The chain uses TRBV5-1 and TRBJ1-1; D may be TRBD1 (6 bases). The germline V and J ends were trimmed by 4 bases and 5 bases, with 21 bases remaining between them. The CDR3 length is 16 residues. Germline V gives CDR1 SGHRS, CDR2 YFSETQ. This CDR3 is CASSLGTTGRGTEAFF. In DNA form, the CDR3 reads TGCGCCAGCAGCCTGGGGACAACGGGCAGGGGTACTGAAGCTTTCTTT.

The DNA for the CDR3 is TGTGCCAGCAGCTTTGGGCAGACACAAACTACAGATACGCAGTATTTT. Translating gives CASSFGQTQTTDTQYF. The chain combines TRBV7-6 with TRBJ2-3; no reliable D call. With 3 bases removed from V and 3 bases from J, the gap between germline ends came to 16 bases. CDR1 is SGHVS and CDR2 is FNYEAQ in the germline V gene. The CDR3 consists of 16 residues.

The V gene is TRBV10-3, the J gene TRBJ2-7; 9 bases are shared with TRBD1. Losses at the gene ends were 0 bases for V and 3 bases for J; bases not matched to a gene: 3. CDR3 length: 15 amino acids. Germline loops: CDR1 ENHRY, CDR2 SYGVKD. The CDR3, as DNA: TGTGCCATCAGTGAGTCGGGACAGGGTTTCTACGAGCAGTACTTC. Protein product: CAISESGQGFYEQYF.